The 20 T cell receptor beta chains below were found in one sample sequenced in a study of long-term antiretroviral therapy in people with HIV. At survey level, the immunoSEQ assay was run in its v3.0 version. Measured with immunoSEQ multiplex PCR; TCRdb has only the in-frame clones, and not every one. The sample shows around 25,000 clones, almost 85% of them seen only once. Sequencing used unsorted PBMCs, obtained 1.1 years before starting antiretroviral therapy. The origin of the receptors is a woman aged 25 to 45 with HIV.

CDR3 DNA: TGTGCCAGCGCGGATCCCGGCCGGCCCCAGCATTTT. Its protein product is CASADPGRPQHF. This chain uses TRBV27 with TRBJ1-5; no clear D. CDR1 MNHEY and CDR2 SMNVEV come from the germline V gene (reference sequence). Trimming left V 8 bases short and J 9 bases short, with 14 bases between. The CDR3 spans 12 residues.

This chain links TRBV10-2 with TRBJ1-1, with 7 bases matching TRBD1. V lost 4 bases, J lost 4 bases, and 3 bases stayed unmatched. Germline-derived CDR1 and CDR2 are WSHSY and SAAADI. The CDR3 length is 13 residues. CDR3 in DNA: TGCGCCAGCAGTGTCCAGGGGGGCACTGAAGCTTTCTTT. Protein: CASSVQGGTEAFF.

This chain connects TRBV30 to TRBJ2-5, with D possibly matching TRBD1 (6 bases). Deletions cut 2 bases from V and 5 bases from J, with 15 bases between. The CDR3 length is 14 residues. Germline V gives CDR1 GTSNPN, CDR2 SVGIG (reference sequence). The CDR3 loop reads CAWSTTGYSETQYF. In DNA form, the CDR3 reads TGTGCCTGGAGTACCACAGGGTATAGTGAGACCCAGTACTTC.

The rearrangement joins TRBV15 to TRBJ1-1; D remains unclear. The V end was cut by 9 bases, the J end by 1 base, with 12 bases between. CDR3 length: 13 residues. CDR1 is LNHNV and CDR2 is YYDKDF in the germline V gene (reference sequence). In DNA form, the CDR3 reads TGTGCCACGACCGGCGGAGGGAACACTGAAGCTTTCTTT. Its protein product is CATTGGGNTEAFF.

Here the CDR3 DNA reads TGTGCCAGCTCACCTACCATCGGACAGGGGGAGGAAAAACTGTTTTTT. Its protein product is CASSPTIGQGEEKLFF. This chain uses TRBV18 with TRBJ1-4; 10 positions match TRBD1. The V segment lost 3 bases and the J segment 8 bases; nucleotides outside the gene matches: 9. CDR1 and CDR2 (germline): KGHSH, LQKENI. This CDR3 has 16 residues. Full variable domain (outside the CDR3, taken from reference TRBV18 and TRBJ1-4): NAGVMQNPRHLVRRRGQEARLRCSPMKGHSHVYWYRQLPEEGLKFMVYLQKENIIDESGMPKERFSAEFPKEGPSILRIQQVVRGDSAAYFCASSPTIGQGEEKLFFGSGTQLSVL.

The genes are TRBV20-1 and TRBJ2-1; unclear D gene. Germline CDR1 reads DFQATT; CDR2 reads SNEGSKA (reference sequence). The V end was cut by 6 bases, the J end by 7 bases, with 10 bases between. This CDR3 region has 11 residues. In nucleotides, the CDR3 is TGCAGTGCCTGGGTTGAGAATGAGCAGTTCTTC. Translation: CSAWVENEQFF.

This chain connects TRBV27 to TRBJ2-5, with a tentative D call TRBD1 (6 bases). The CDR3 is 14 amino acids. V lost 1 base and J 5 bases, leaving 11 bases between the germline ends. CDR1 is MNHEY and CDR2 is SMNVEV in the germline V gene (reference sequence). The CDR3 DNA is TGTGCCAGCAGTTTATTCAAAAGGGGGGAGACCCAGTACTTC. It yields the protein CASSLFKRGETQYF.

This clone appeared a single time. The V gene is TRBV5-1, the J gene TRBJ2-1; 14 nucleotides line up with TRBD2. The CDR3 has 21 residues. The germline V gene encodes CDR1 SGHRS and CDR2 YFSETQ. The V segment lost 0 bases and the J segment 5 bases; nucleotides outside the gene matches: 16. The CDR3 sequence is CASSLVTWTSGGPGVHNEQFF. In nucleotides, the CDR3 is TGCGCCAGCAGCTTGGTTACATGGACTAGCGGGGGGCCGGGGGTACACAATGAGCAGTTCTTC.

V is TRBV5-4 and J is TRBJ2-3; 12 nucleotides align to TRBD2. Germline assignment: CDR1 SGHNT and CDR2 YYREEE (reference sequence). J lost 0 bases, V lost 2 bases, and 7 bases had no gene match. This CDR3 contains 18 residues. CDR3 amino acids: CASSFPSGGATSTDTQYF. The CDR3 nucleotides are TGTGCCAGCAGCTTTCCTAGCGGGGGGGCAACCAGCACAGATACGCAGTATTTT.

The chain's CDR3 is CASCRGRSYEQYF. CDR3 in DNA: TGTGCCAGCTGCAGGGGAAGATCCTACGAGCAGTACTTC. V is TRBV5-6 and J is TRBJ2-7, with TRBD1 as a possible D gene (6 bases). Germline lookup yields CDR1 SGHDT and CDR2 YYEEEE. There are 13 residues in the CDR3. V was cut by 7 bases and J by 1 base, with 12 bases left in between.

As to this clone: Other DNA variants within this sample encode the same CDR3. The chain joins TRBV18 to TRBJ2-5; 7 nucleotides agree with TRBD1. The CDR3 consists of 13 residues. Germline CDR1 and CDR2: KGHSH and LQKENI. With 3 bases clipped from V and 4 bases from J, the junction kept 2 bases outside the gene matches. The CDR3 DNA reads as TGTGCCAGCTCACCTAGACAGGGAGAGACCCAGTACTTC. Its protein is CASSPRQGETQYF.

In this sample, this clone turned up a few times. The chain couples TRBV7-9 to TRBJ1-6, with no clear D. The CDR3 runs 12 residues. The V end was cut by 5 bases, the J end by 11 bases, with 10 bases between. The germline CDR1 and CDR2 sequences are SEHNR and FQNEAQ (reference sequence). This CDR3 is CASSLQSTPLHF. The CDR3 coding sequence is TGTGCCAGCAGCCTCCAAAGTACACCCCTCCACTTT.

The V and J genes are TRBV6-1 and TRBJ1-6; no reliable D call. This CDR3 has 16 residues. V dropped 0 bases and J dropped 5 bases, with 11 bases sitting between them. The germline V gene encodes CDR1 MNHNS and CDR2 SASEGT. The CDR3 sequence is CASSEAVRINNSPLHF. The CDR3 DNA reads TGTGCCAGCAGTGAAGCGGTCAGAATAAATAATTCACCCCTCCACTTT.

J is TRBJ2-7 and V is TRBV29-1, with D perhaps TRBD1 (7 bases). The CDR3 is 15 amino acids. V lost 6 bases and J 2 bases, leaving 20 bases between the germline ends. The germline CDR1 and CDR2 sequences are SQVTM and ANQGSEA. CDR3 nucleotide sequence: TGCAGCGTGGATACAGGGGCAACGGGGGCCTACGAGCAGTACTTC. This gives the protein CSVDTGATGAYEQYF.

This chain links TRBV2 with TRBJ1-5; D may be TRBD1 (5 bases). CDR3 length equals 16 residues. V lost 6 bases and J lost 5, with 20 bases in between. Germline loops: CDR1 SNHLY, CDR2 FYNNEI. The CDR3 sequence is CASRGLIQGPHQPQHF. CDR3 in DNA: TGTGCCAGCAGGGGGCTGATCCAAGGCCCTCATCAGCCCCAGCATTTT.

This rearrangement joins TRBV18 to TRBJ1-4; 7 nucleotides match TRBD1. Per germline, CDR1 KGHSH and CDR2 LQKENI. Germline trimming cut 2 bases from V and 7 bases from J; bases unmatched to any gene: 1. The CDR3 has 13 amino acids. CDR3 protein: CASSPGQAEKLFF. The CDR3 nucleotides are TGTGCCAGCTCACCAGGACAGGCTGAAAAACTGTTTTTT.

This chain connects TRBV19 to TRBJ2-1; 8 bases are shared with TRBD1. Germline CDR1 and CDR2: LNHDA and SQIVND (reference sequence). The CDR3 runs to 15 residues. The trim removed 7 bases at V and 2 bases at J, leaving 7 bases unmatched. Here the CDR3 DNA reads TGTGCCAGTACTGGACAGGGCTCCCCCTACAATGAGCAGTTCTTC. This sequence encodes CASTGQGSPYNEQFF.

CDR3 loop: CANQRGPTYEQYF. The CDR3 nucleotides are TGTGCCAACCAGCGAGGACCCACCTACGAGCAGTACTTC. The chain uses TRBV10-3 and TRBJ2-7; no clear D gene. V was cut by 10 bases and J by 2 bases, with 15 bases left in between. The CDR3 contains 13 residues. CDR1 ENHRY and CDR2 SYGVKD come from the germline V gene.

The V gene is TRBV11-2, the J gene TRBJ2-3; no firm D call. Germline V CDR1 and CDR2: SGHAT, FQNNGV. CDR3 length equals 13 residues. Trimming pared 7 bases from V and 2 bases from J, leaving 10 bases between. CDR3 DNA: TGTGCCAGCAAACCCGCGCCCACAGATACGCAGTATTTT. Its protein is CASKPAPTDTQYF.

The table lists this clone with a few counts. The chain employs TRBV11-2 and TRBJ2-1, with D unresolved. The CDR3 loop spans 14 amino acids. Per germline, CDR1 SGHAT and CDR2 FQNNGV. The V gene lost 1 base and the J gene lost 6 bases, with 10 bases spanning the gap. CDR3 DNA: TGTGCCAGCAGCTTAGTAAACCAAGGCAATGAGCAGTTCTTC. It translates to CASSLVNQGNEQFF.